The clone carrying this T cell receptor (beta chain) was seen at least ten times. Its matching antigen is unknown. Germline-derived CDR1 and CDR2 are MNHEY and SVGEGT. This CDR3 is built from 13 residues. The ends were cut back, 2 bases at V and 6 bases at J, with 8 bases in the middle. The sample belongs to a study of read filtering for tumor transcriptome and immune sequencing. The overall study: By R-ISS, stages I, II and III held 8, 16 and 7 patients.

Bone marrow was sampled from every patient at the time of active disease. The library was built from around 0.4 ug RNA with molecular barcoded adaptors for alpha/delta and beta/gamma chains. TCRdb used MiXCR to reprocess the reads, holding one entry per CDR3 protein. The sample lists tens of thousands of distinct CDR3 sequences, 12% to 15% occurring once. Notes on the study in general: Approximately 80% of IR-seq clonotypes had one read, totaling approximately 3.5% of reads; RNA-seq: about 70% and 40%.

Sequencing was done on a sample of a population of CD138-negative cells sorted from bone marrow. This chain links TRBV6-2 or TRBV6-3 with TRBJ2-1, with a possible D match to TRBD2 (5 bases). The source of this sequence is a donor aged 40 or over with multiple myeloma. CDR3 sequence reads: CASSYRGINEQFF. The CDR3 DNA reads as TGTGCCAGCAGTTACCGGGGTATCAATGAGCAGTTCTTC.